This T cell receptor (beta chain) stems from a study of blood T cell repertoires in COVID-19. Study overall: Some COVID-19 samples were acute and others convalescent; all came from the United States, Italy and Spain. Nucleic acid was either cDNA or gDNA, and it came from T cells, B-cell-depleted T cells, or PBMCs.

Original data processing: Amplification of reference gene primers provided the estimated nucleated cell counts. Generated by immunoSEQ multiplex PCR, the TCRdb table keeps only in-frame clones and is missing some. That table furnishes V, J and clone size, whereas the DNA furnished D and trimming. The sample yields about 190,000 clones, roughly 80% seen once. The germline V gene has CDR1 MNHNS and CDR2 SASEGT. The V end was cut by 2 bases, the J end by 0 bases, with 11 bases between. The CDR3 spans 16 residues. The V call is TRBV6-1, the J call TRBJ2-1; D possibly corresponds to TRBD2 (5 bases). This TCR was recovered from a man aged 45-60 years who had recovered from COVID-19. The sample consisted of peripheral blood. CDR3 sequence: CASSEFFGDSYNEQFF. Written as DNA, the CDR3 is TGTGCCAGCAGTGAATTTTTCGGGGACTCCTACAATGAGCAGTTCTTC.